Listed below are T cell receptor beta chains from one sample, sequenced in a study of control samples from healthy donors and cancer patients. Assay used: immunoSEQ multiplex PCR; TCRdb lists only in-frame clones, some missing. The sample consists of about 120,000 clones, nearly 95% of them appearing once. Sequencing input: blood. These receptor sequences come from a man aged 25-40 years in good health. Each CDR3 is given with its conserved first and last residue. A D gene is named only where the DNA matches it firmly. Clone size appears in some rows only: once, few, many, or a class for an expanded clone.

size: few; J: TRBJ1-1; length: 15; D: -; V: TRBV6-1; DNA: TGTGCCAGCAGTGACGGATCTGGGGGATACACTGAAGCTTTCTTT; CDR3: CASSDGSGGYTEAFF
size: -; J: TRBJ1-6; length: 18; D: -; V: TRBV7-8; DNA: TGTGCCAGCAGCTTAGACGGGATGTCGAGCTCCTATAATTCACCCCTCCACTTT; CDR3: CASSLDGMSSSYNSPLHF
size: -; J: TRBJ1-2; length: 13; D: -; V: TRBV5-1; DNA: TGCGCCAGCAGCTTGGACGCCCGAGGAGGCTACACCTTC; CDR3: CASSLDARGGYTF
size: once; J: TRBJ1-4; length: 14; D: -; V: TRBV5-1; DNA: TGCGCCAGCAGCTTGTTCCCGTGGAATGAAAAACTGTTTTTT; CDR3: CASSLFPWNEKLFF
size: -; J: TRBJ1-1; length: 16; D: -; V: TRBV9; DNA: TGTGCCAGCAGCGACCGGCGAACCGGGGGGGACACTGAAGCTTTCTTT; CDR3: CASSDRRTGGDTEAFF
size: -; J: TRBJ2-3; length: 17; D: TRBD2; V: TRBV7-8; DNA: TGTGCCAGCAGCCTCCGGACGGGCGGGGGGATCACAGATACGCAGTATTTT; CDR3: CASSLRTGGGITDTQYF
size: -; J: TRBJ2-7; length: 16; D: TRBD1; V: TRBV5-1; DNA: TGCGCCAGCAGCTTGATGCCGGGACAGGGGTCCTACGAGCAGTACTTC; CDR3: CASSLMPGQGSYEQYF
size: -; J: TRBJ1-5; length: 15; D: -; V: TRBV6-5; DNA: TGTGCCAGCAGCTCGACAGTCCTTAGCAATCAGCCCCAGCATTTT; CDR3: CASSSTVLSNQPQHF
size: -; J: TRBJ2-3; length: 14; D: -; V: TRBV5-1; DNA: TGCGCCAGCAGCGCAGGGTCTAGCACAGATACGCAGTATTTT; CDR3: CASSAGSSTDTQYF
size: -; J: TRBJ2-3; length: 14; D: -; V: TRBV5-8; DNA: TGTGCCAGCAGCTTCCGTCGAGGGGCAGATACGCAGTATTTT; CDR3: CASSFRRGADTQYF
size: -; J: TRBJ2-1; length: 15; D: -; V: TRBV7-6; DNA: TGTGCCAGCAGCTCCGCTCGAAGCTCCTACAATGAGCAGTTCTTC; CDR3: CASSSARSSYNEQFF
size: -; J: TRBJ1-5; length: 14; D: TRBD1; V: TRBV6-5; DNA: TGTGCCAGCAGAAACAGGGGATACAATCAGCCCCAGCATTTT; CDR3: CASRNRGYNQPQHF
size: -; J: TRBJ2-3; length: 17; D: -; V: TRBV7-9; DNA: TGTGCCAGCAGCCCCAACCGGGACCGAGGACACACAGATACGCAGTATTTT; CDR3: CASSPNRDRGHTDTQYF
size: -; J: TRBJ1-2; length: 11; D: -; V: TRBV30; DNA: TGTGCCTGGAGTGTAGGGGATGGCTACACCTTC; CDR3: CAWSVGDGYTF
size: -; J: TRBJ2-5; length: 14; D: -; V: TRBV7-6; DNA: TGTGCCAGCAGCTTCCAGGGAAACCAAGAGACCCAGTACTTC; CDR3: CASSFQGNQETQYF
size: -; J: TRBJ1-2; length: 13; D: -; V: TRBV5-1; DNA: TGCGCCAGCAGCTTACAGGGAAGCTATGGCTACACCTTC; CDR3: CASSLQGSYGYTF
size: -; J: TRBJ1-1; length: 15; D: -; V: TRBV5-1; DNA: TGCGCCAGCAGCTTGGGCCCAGGGATGGACACTGAAGCTTTCTTT; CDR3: CASSLGPGMDTEAFF
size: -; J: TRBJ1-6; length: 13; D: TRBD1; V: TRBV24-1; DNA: TGTGCCACCAGTGACGGACAGGGATCACCCCTCCACTTT; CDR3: CATSDGQGSPLHF
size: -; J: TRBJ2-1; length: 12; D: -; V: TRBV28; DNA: TGTGCCAGCAGTCTGGGGGGCCATGAGCAGTTCTTC; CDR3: CASSLGGHEQFF
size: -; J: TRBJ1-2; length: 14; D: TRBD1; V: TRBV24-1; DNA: TGTGCCACCAGTGATTCAACGGACAGGACCGGCTACACCTTC; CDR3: CATSDSTDRTGYTF
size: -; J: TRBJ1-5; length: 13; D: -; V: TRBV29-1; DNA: TGCAGCGTCTTAGACAGAGTCGGTCAGCCCCAGCATTTT; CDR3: CSVLDRVGQPQHF